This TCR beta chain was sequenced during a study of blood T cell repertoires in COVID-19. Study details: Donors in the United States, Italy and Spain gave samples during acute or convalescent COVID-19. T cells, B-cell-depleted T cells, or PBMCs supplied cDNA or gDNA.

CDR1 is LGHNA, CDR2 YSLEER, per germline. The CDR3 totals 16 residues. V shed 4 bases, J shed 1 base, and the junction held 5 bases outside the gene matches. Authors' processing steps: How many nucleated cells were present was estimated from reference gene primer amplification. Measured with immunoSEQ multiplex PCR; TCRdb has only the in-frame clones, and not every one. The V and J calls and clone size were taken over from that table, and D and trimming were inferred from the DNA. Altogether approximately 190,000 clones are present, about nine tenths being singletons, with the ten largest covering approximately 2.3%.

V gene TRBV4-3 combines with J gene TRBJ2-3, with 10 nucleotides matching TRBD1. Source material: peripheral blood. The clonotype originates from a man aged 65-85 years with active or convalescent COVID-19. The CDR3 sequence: CASSRGQGLRTDTQYF. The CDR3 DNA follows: TGCGCCAGCAGCCGGGGACAGGGGTTACGCACAGATACGCAGTATTTT.